A selection of T cell receptor beta chains follows, all from one sample in a study of Ad26.COV2.S vaccination and SARS-CoV-2 variants. TCRdb's table, derived via immunoSEQ multiplex PCR, lists solely in-frame clones and lacks some. Here the sample spans about 220,000 clones, roughly 90% being singletons. The sample was peripheral blood, taken in a trial of Ad26.COV2.S vaccine versus placebo. The receptor source for this set is a person aged 18-65 years who received the Ad26.COV2.S COVID-19 vaccine or a placebo. Both conserved end residues are part of each CDR3. A D gene is named only where the DNA matches it firmly. Size is stated for part of the rows, as once, few or many counts, or as a class when the clone is expanded.

D gene,V gene,J gene,clone size,CDR3 protein,CDR3 DNA
NA,TRBV7-6,TRBJ2-6,NA,CASSLAGAAVANVLTF,TGTGCCAGCAGCTTAGCGGGGGCCGCTGTGGCCAACGTCCTGACTTTC
NA,TRBV28,TRBJ1-1,NA,CASSFRISGTEAFF,TGTGCCAGCAGTTTTAGGATCTCAGGCACTGAAGCTTTCTTT
NA,TRBV2,TRBJ1-6,NA,CASSPESSPLHF,TGTGCCAGCAGCCCAGAGAGTTCACCCCTCCACTTT
NA,TRBV19,TRBJ2-4,NA,CASSIRDGQNIQYF,TGTGCCAGTAGTATACGGGACGGACAAAACATTCAGTACTTC
TRBD1,TRBV10-3,TRBJ2-6,NA,CAISESLGQGVPGSGANVLTF,TGTGCCATCAGTGAGTCCTTGGGACAGGGGGTGCCGGGCTCTGGGGCCAACGTCCTGACTTTC
TRBD1,TRBV7-3,TRBJ2-1,NA,CASSLLSGTGYNEQFF,TGTGCCAGCAGCCTCCTCTCCGGGACAGGCTACAATGAGCAGTTCTTC
NA,TRBV10-3,TRBJ2-2,NA,CAISESGELFF,TGTGCCATCAGTGAGTCCGGGGAGCTGTTTTTT
NA,TRBV30,TRBJ1-5,NA,CAWSVLEGNQPQHF,TGTGCCTGGAGTGTACTTGAGGGAAATCAGCCCCAGCATTTT
NA,TRBV5-1,TRBJ2-1,NA,CASSPVLGANEQFF,TGCGCCAGCAGCCCTGTCTTGGGAGCTAATGAGCAGTTCTTC
NA,TRBV11-1,TRBJ1-2,once,CASSFGASGDGYTF,TGTGCCAGCAGCTTCGGGGCCTCCGGGGACGGCTACACCTTC
NA,TRBV30,TRBJ1-1,many,CAWSVVWDNEAFF,TGTGCCTGGAGTGTAGTGTGGGACAATGAAGCTTTCTTT
NA,TRBV28,TRBJ2-4,NA,CASSTIYASIWGPWHIQYF,TGTGCCAGCAGTACGATTTATGCATCTATCTGGGGTCCTTGGCACATTCAGTACTTC
TRBD2,TRBV12-5,TRBJ2-1,NA,CASGAPGLAGVEQFF,TGTGCTAGTGGAGCCCCGGGACTAGCGGGAGTTGAGCAGTTCTTC
NA,TRBV30,TRBJ2-5,NA,CAWSVGELETQYF,TGTGCCTGGAGCGTTGGGGAGTTGGAGACCCAGTACTTC
NA,TRBV7-2,TRBJ1-3,few,CASSLESSGNTIYF,TGTGCCAGCAGCTTAGAGAGCTCTGGAAACACCATATATTTT
NA,TRBV5-4,TRBJ2-3,NA,CASSLGGTGSRFTDTQYF,TGTGCCAGCAGCTTGGGTGGGACGGGTTCGCGGTTCACAGATACGCAGTATTTT
NA,TRBV5-1,TRBJ2-2,NA,CASSLSRRQNTGELFF,TGCGCCAGCAGCTTGTCACGGCGTCAGAACACCGGGGAGCTGTTTTTT
TRBD2,TRBV4-2,TRBJ2-3,NA,CASSPRLASTDTQYF,TGTGCCAGCAGCCCCAGACTAGCGTCCACAGATACGCAGTATTTT
NA,TRBV11-3,TRBJ2-3,NA,CASSATDTDTQYF,TGTGCCAGCAGCGCCACCGACACAGATACGCAGTATTTT
NA,TRBV5-8,TRBJ1-6,NA,CASSFGTNSPLHF,TGTGCCAGCAGCTTCGGTACCAATTCACCCCTCCACTTT
NA,TRBV19,TRBJ2-2,NA,CASRGSPGELFF,TGTGCCAGTAGGGGCTCTCCCGGGGAGCTGTTTTTT
TRBD2,TRBV6-5,TRBJ2-1,NA,CASRQLAGGPGEQFF,TGTGCCAGCAGGCAACTAGCGGGAGGGCCTGGCGAGCAGTTCTTC
NA,TRBV1,TRBJ1-4,NA,CTSSQGQGTNEKLFF,TGCACCAGCAGCCAAGGACAGGGAACTAATGAAAAACTGTTTTTT
NA,TRBV19,TRBJ2-1,NA,CASSIGQGGHYNEQFF,TGTGCCAGTAGTATTGGGCAGGGGGGTCATTACAATGAGCAGTTCTTC
NA,TRBV5-1,TRBJ1-1,few,CASIGGTRNTEAFF,TGCGCCAGCATAGGGGGGACACGGAACACTGAAGCTTTCTTT
NA,TRBV12-3/TRBV12-4,TRBJ1-1,once,CASSFGPNTEAFF,TGTGCCAGCAGTTTCGGCCCTAACACTGAAGCTTTCTTT
NA,TRBV27,TRBJ2-7,NA,CASSLVFGTPSYEQYF,TGTGCCAGCAGTTTAGTATTCGGGACGCCTTCCTACGAGCAGTACTTC
NA,TRBV5-1,TRBJ2-1,NA,CASSSDPTNEQFF,TGCGCCAGCAGCTCCGACCCTACCAATGAGCAGTTCTTC
TRBD2,TRBV5-1,TRBJ2-3,NA,CASSPGLAGYTDTQYF,TGCGCCAGCAGCCCCGGACTAGCGGGGTACACAGATACGCAGTATTTT
TRBD1,TRBV12-3/TRBV12-4,TRBJ1-2,NA,CASIRTGGYGYTF,TGTGCCAGCATACGGACAGGGGGCTATGGCTACACCTTC
TRBD1,TRBV5-5,TRBJ1-4,once,CASSFDRGSNEKLFF,TGTGCCAGCAGCTTCGACAGGGGATCTAATGAAAAACTGTTTTTT
NA,TRBV14,TRBJ2-1,NA,CASSPGQGGVQFF,TGTGCCAGCAGCCCAGGACAAGGGGGAGTACAGTTCTTC
NA,TRBV2,TRBJ1-5,NA,CASRFPGSQHF,TGTGCCAGCAGGTTTCCGGGATCCCAGCATTTT
TRBD2,TRBV27,TRBJ2-1,NA,CASSFGLAIFPSYNEQFF,TGTGCCAGCAGTTTCGGACTAGCCATCTTCCCCTCCTACAATGAGCAGTTCTTC
NA,TRBV21-1,TRBJ2-1,NA,CASSRLLGGYRREHRFF,TGTGCCAGCAGCAGATTACTAGGGGGTTATCGGCGGGAACACCGATTCTTC
TRBD1,TRBV19,TRBJ1-3,few,CASLWTGPHSGNTIYF,TGTGCCAGTCTGTGGACAGGGCCCCACTCTGGAAACACCATATATTTT
NA,TRBV6-5,TRBJ2-7,NA,CASSLSVMGYEQYF,TGTGCCAGCAGTCTGTCGGTCATGGGGTACGAGCAGTACTTC
NA,TRBV29-1,TRBJ1-5,NA,CSVGTFGQPQHF,TGCAGCGTCGGGACATTCGGGCAGCCCCAGCATTTT
NA,TRBV5-1,TRBJ2-5,NA,CASTPRGQNIQETQYF,TGCGCCAGCACCCCCCGAGGACAGAACATTCAAGAGACCCAGTACTTC
NA,TRBV28,TRBJ2-5,NA,CASRGPGETQYF,TGTGCCAGCAGAGGCCCGGGGGAGACCCAGTACTTC
TRBD2,TRBV4-3,TRBJ2-1,NA,CASSQDPQAGGPMDEQFF,TGCGCCAGCAGCCAAGATCCCCAAGCGGGAGGACCAATGGATGAGCAGTTCTTC
TRBD1,TRBV27,TRBJ1-2,once,CASRADRGLRDGYTF,TGTGCCAGCAGGGCAGACAGGGGCCTTAGAGATGGCTACACCTTC
TRBD1,TRBV25-1,TRBJ1-4,NA,CASSGDRLATNEKLFF,TGTGCCAGCAGTGGGGACAGACTTGCAACTAATGAAAAACTGTTTTTT
NA,TRBV9,TRBJ2-2,NA,CASRIGLYTGELFF,TGTGCCAGCAGAATAGGGCTTTACACCGGGGAGCTGTTTTTT
NA,TRBV28,TRBJ2-2,NA,CASSFLSGELFF,TGTGCCAGCAGTTTTCTCTCCGGGGAGCTGTTTTTT
TRBD2,TRBV18,TRBJ2-1,NA,CASSPGLADYNEQFF,TGTGCCAGCTCACCGGGACTAGCGGACTACAATGAGCAGTTCTTC
NA,TRBV20-1,TRBJ2-7,NA,CSASRDGSYEQYF,TGCAGTGCTAGTCGGGACGGCTCCTACGAGCAGTACTTC
NA,TRBV7-3,TRBJ2-3,NA,CASSWGGQSTDTQYF,TGTGCCAGCAGCTGGGGGGGACAGTCCACAGATACGCAGTATTTT
TRBD1,TRBV6-2/TRBV6-3,TRBJ2-1,NA,CASSPHPTGTGVYNEQFF,TGTGCCAGCAGCCCACACCCCACCGGGACAGGGGTTTACAATGAGCAGTTCTTC
TRBD1,TRBV5-5,TRBJ1-5,once,CASSFRGLGQPQHF,TGTGCCAGCAGCTTCAGGGGGCTTGGGCAGCCCCAGCATTTT
NA,TRBV10-2,TRBJ2-7,once,CASSESTVSYEQYF,TGCGCCAGCAGTGAGTCTACAGTTTCCTACGAGCAGTACTTC